Below are 17 T cell receptor beta chains sequenced from a single sample in a study of blood T cell repertoires in COVID-19. TCRdb keeps only in-frame clones here, not all; method: immunoSEQ multiplex PCR. The sample has under 200,000 clones, 80% to 90% seen once; the top ten hold 3.7%. Sequenced input: peripheral blood. The source of these receptors is a man aged 18 to 30 with active or convalescent COVID-19.

This clone is a singleton in its sample. The V call is TRBV6-4, the J call TRBJ1-1, with a tentative D call TRBD1 (6 bases). V was trimmed by 2 bases and J by 0 bases, leaving 25 bases between them. Germline CDR1 MRHNA, CDR2 SNTAGT. CDR3 length equals 20 residues. The CDR3 nucleotides read TGTGCCAGCAGTGACCCGAAAAGCTTACAGGGCCCCGAGATGAACACTGAAGCTTTCTTT. As protein: CASSDPKSLQGPEMNTEAFF.

The V gene is TRBV10-3, the J gene TRBJ1-2; 9 bases line up with TRBD1. The CDR3 length is 13 residues. The germline V gene has CDR1 ENHRY and CDR2 SYGVKD. V was clipped by 10 bases and J by 6 bases; unmatched bases: 9. This chain's CDR3 is CATQQGAGDGYTF. The CDR3 DNA follows: TGTGCCACCCAACAGGGGGCGGGCGATGGCTACACCTTC.

This chain uses TRBV15 with TRBJ2-5; 8 positions agree with TRBD1. CDR1 and CDR2 from the germline V gene are LNHNV and YYDKDF (reference sequence). Trimming at V came to 6 bases and at J to 5 bases, leaving 17 bases not matched to a gene. The CDR3 has 17 residues. The CDR3 DNA is TGTGCCACCAGTCAAACGCAGGGGGCCTTCGCCCCGGAGACCCAGTACTTC. Translating it yields CATSQTQGAFAPETQYF.

The chain recombines TRBV5-1 with TRBJ2-3; TRBD2 agrees at 11 bases. Germline V gene data show CDR1 as SGHRS and CDR2 as YFSETQ. V lost 1 base to trimming and J lost 6 bases; unmatched junction nucleotides: 4. The CDR3 is 15 residues long. This CDR3 reads CASSLISGGADTQYF. The CDR3 nucleotides read TGCGCCAGCAGCTTGATTAGCGGGGGGGCCGATACGCAGTATTTT.

This clone came up once. The CDR3 DNA sequence: TGTGCCAGCTCAATGAATAGCCGCTACAATGAGCAGTTCTTC. Translation gives CASSMNSRYNEQFF. The chain has TRBV6-4 and TRBJ2-1; D is unclear. This CDR3 is built from 14 residues. V lost 8 bases, J lost 3 bases, and 14 bases lay in between. The germline CDR1 and CDR2 sequences are MRHNA and SNTAGT.

Only a few counts were recorded for this clone. The gene calls are TRBV10-2 and TRBJ1-4, with D possibly TRBD1 on 6 matching bases. V was cut by 5 bases and J by 3 bases, with 13 bases left in between. The germline V gene has CDR1 WSHSY and CDR2 SAAADI. CDR3 length: 15 amino acids. The CDR3 loop is CASSYQTGSNEKLFF. The CDR3 region has the DNA TGCGCCAGCAGTTATCAGACAGGCTCTAATGAAAAACTGTTTTTT.

The chain recombines TRBV7-9 with TRBJ1-5; D is undetermined. Germline V CDR1 and CDR2: SEHNR, FQNEAQ (reference sequence). CDR3 length equals 11 residues. V was pared by 5 bases and J by 11 bases, with 10 bases between. The CDR3 protein is CASSGGWAQHF. In DNA form, the CDR3 reads TGTGCCAGCAGCGGAGGGTGGGCCCAGCATTTT.

The chain carries TRBV5-4 and TRBJ2-5; D may be TRBD1 (5 bases). Trimming took 4 bases from V and 5 from J, leaving 12 bases between them. This CDR3 is built from 13 residues. Germline V gives CDR1 SGHNT, CDR2 YYREEE (reference sequence). The CDR3 sequence: CASSRGIIETQYF. In DNA form, the CDR3 reads TGTGCCAGCAGCAGGGGAATAATCGAGACCCAGTACTTC.

The V gene is TRBV11-2, the J gene TRBJ2-3; a weak D match, TRBD2 (6 bases). Trimming took off 4 bases at V and 7 bases at J, with 15 bases between the two ends. CDR3 size: 14 residues. The germline CDR1 and CDR2 sequences are SGHAT and FQNNGV. The CDR3 here is CASSSSGTQNTQYF. CDR3 nucleotide sequence: TGTGCCAGCAGCTCCTCCGGGACTCAAAATACGCAGTATTTT.

J is TRBJ2-7 and V is TRBV6-2 or TRBV6-3; a possible D gene is TRBD2 (6 bases). V lost 5 bases and J lost 3, with 20 bases in between. There are 16 residues in the CDR3. Looked up from germline, CDR1 is MNHEY and CDR2 is SVGEGT. The CDR3: CASSGIRDSSFYEQYF. The CDR3 bases are TGTGCCAGCAGTGGGATCCGGGACTCAAGCTTCTACGAGCAGTACTTC.

The table lists this clone with a count of one. J is TRBJ2-7 and V is TRBV11-3; D is perhaps TRBD1 (5 bases). The CDR3 has 14 residues. The germline CDR1 and CDR2 sequences are SGHNT and YENEEA. Trimming shortened V by 3 bases and J by 2 bases, and 11 bases separated the two germline ends. The CDR3 loop is CASSFYDSPYEQYF. CDR3 in DNA: TGTGCCAGCAGCTTTTACGACAGCCCCTACGAGCAGTACTTC.

The rearrangement joins TRBV6-5 to TRBJ2-3; D unresolved. Germline CDR1 is MNHEY and CDR2 is SVGAGI. The CDR3 loop spans 15 amino acids. With 2 bases removed from V and 3 bases from J, the gap between germline ends came to 12 bases. CDR3 region: CASSYRTVKTDTQYF. DNA for the CDR3: TGTGCCAGCAGTTACCGAACAGTTAAGACAGATACGCAGTATTTT.

This chain joins TRBV6-4 and TRBJ2-1, with TRBD1 identical over 9 bases. There are 16 residues in the CDR3. Germline-derived CDR1 and CDR2 are MRHNA and SNTAGT. V lost 11 bases to trimming and J lost 8 bases; unmatched junction nucleotides: 19. The CDR3 loop is CAGNRGLVEQDDEQFF. The CDR3 DNA reads as TGTGCCGGAAACAGGGGGCTGGTAGAGCAGGATGATGAGCAGTTCTTC.

The rearrangement links TRBV6-2 or TRBV6-3 to TRBJ2-1, with D perhaps matching TRBD1 (5 bases). CDR3 length: 14 amino acids. The V end was cut by 6 bases, the J end by 4 bases, with 13 bases between. Germline loops: CDR1 MNHEY, CDR2 SVGEGT. Here the CDR3 reads CASSANAGYNEQFF. The CDR3 DNA sequence: TGTGCCAGCAGCGCTAATGCAGGGTACAATGAGCAGTTCTTC.

The chain couples TRBV7-2 to TRBJ1-2; D is perhaps TRBD1 (6 bases). Trimming cost V 2 bases and J 3 bases, with 19 bases left between them. From germline, CDR1 is SGHTA and CDR2 FQGNSA. There are 17 residues in the CDR3. CDR3 sequence reads: CASSLYLGGGADYGYTF. The CDR3 DNA reads TGTGCCAGCAGCTTATATCTCGGCGGGGGGGCCGACTATGGCTACACCTTC. Combining the CDR3 with reference TRBV7-2 and TRBJ1-2 gives the whole variable domain GAGVSQSPSNKVTEKGKDVELRCDPISGHTALYWYRQSLGQGLEFLIYFQGNSAPDKSGLPSDRFSAERTGGSVSTLTIQRTQQEDSAVYLCASSLYLGGGADYGYTFGSGTRLTVV.

V gene TRBV29-1 combines with J gene TRBJ2-3; 9 bases fit TRBD1. After removal of 7 bases from V and 1 base from J, the junction contained 6 bases not matched to a gene. The CDR3 runs to 14 residues. CDR1 SQVTM and CDR2 ANQGSEA come from the germline V gene. Here the CDR3 DNA reads TGCAGCGCAGGGACAGGGAGGGGCACAGATACGCAGTATTTT. It specifies CSAGTGRGTDTQYF.

The chain employs TRBV7-2 and TRBJ1-5; D not certain. Germline loops: CDR1 SGHTA, CDR2 FQGNSA. The ends were cut back, 4 bases at V and 1 base at J, with 14 bases in the middle. The CDR3 length is 16 residues. CDR3 in amino acids: CASSSQPFTSNQPQHF. CDR3 in DNA: TGTGCCAGCAGCTCCCAACCCTTTACAAGCAATCAGCCCCAGCATTTT.